The clone carrying this TCR beta chain was picked up one time. Its target is unknown. This record comes from a study of OX40 agonist ivuxolimab in advanced cancers. Study outcomes and limitations: Certain nonresponders likewise exhibited a low normalized T-cell clonal expansion.

Clones were sequenced by immunoSEQ multiplex PCR, and TCRdb holds only the in-frame ones, with some missing. The data show approximately 74,000 clones, more than 80% seen once. Anyone with autoimmune disease history or systemic immunosuppression was excluded. The receptor's source is an adult with an advanced solid tumor such as melanoma, head and neck, liver or kidney cancer. The source was CD4+ or CD8+ T cells sorted from blood, collected in a trial of the OX40 agonist ivuxolimab.

The CDR3 DNA reads as TGTGCCAGCAGCTCCGGACTAGCGGGGAGGGGCTCCTACAATGAGCAGTTCTTC. Residues: CASSSGLAGRGSYNEQFF. The gene calls are TRBV7-2 and TRBJ2-1, with 12 bases lining up with TRBD2. Germline CDR1 is SGHTA and CDR2 is FQGNSA. V was pared by 4 bases and J by 0 bases, with 7 bases of the junction left unmatched. The CDR3 spans 18 residues.